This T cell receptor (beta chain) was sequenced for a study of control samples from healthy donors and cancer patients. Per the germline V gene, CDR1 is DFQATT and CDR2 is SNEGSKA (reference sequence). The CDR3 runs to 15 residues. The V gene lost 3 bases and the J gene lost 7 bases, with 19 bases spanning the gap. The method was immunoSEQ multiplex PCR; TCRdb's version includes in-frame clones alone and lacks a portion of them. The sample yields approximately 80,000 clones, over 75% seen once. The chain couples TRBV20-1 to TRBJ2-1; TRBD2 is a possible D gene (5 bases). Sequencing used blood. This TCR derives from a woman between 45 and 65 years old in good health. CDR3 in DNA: TGCAGTGCTAGTGCGCTAGCCTATGATTTTAATGAGCAGTTCTTC. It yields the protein CSASALAYDFNEQFF.